The 27 T cell receptor beta chains below all came from one sample that was sequenced in a study of blood T cell repertoires in COVID-19. Sequencing was performed with immunoSEQ multiplex PCR; in TCRdb, only in-frame clones are kept and a portion is missing. This table has approximately 59,000 clones, roughly 90% appearing once. Sequenced input: peripheral blood. Receptors originate from a human donor in a cohort sampled during active COVID-19.

The chain carries TRBV7-9 and TRBJ2-7; 8 nucleotides agree with TRBD2. Germline V lookup: CDR1 SEHNR, CDR2 FQNEAQ (reference sequence). The J segment lost 4 bases and the V segment lost 5 bases, leaving 7 bases of the junction unmatched. CDR3 length: 14 residues. The CDR3 DNA is TGTGCCAGCAGCCCCTCGGGAGGGAGGTACGAGCAGTACTTC. Translation: CASSPSGGRYEQYF.

This clone was picked up a small number of times. This rearrangement joins TRBV19 to TRBJ2-1; 10 nucleotides align to TRBD1. This CDR3 comprises 15 residues. Germline V gives CDR1 LNHDA, CDR2 SQIVND (reference sequence). Germline trimming cut 6 bases from V and 7 bases from J; bases unmatched to any gene: 9. The CDR3 DNA follows: TGTGCCAGTAGGAGGGACAGGGGATCGAGTAATGAGCAGTTCTTC. This gives the protein CASRRDRGSSNEQFF. The entire variable domain, with the rest obtained from reference TRBV19 and TRBJ2-1, is as follows: DGGITQSPKYLFRKEGQNVTLSCEQNLNHDAMYWYRQDPGQGLRLIYYSQIVNDFQKGDIAEGYSVSREKKESFPLTVTSAQKNPTAFYLCASRRDRGSSNEQFFGPGTRLTVL.

A word on this clone: One junction end does not reproduce the germline sequence, and a read error may be involved. This chain connects TRBV5-6 to TRBJ1-1; 8 bases map to TRBD1. The CDR3 consists of 13 residues. The germline V gene has CDR1 SGHDT and CDR2 YYEEEE. The CDR3 loop is CASSFLSGTGRAF. The CDR3 DNA sequence: TGTGCCAGCAGCTTCCTGTCCGGGACAGGAAGGGCCTTT.

This sequence joins TRBV4-3 and TRBJ2-2, with D perhaps TRBD2 (5 bases). Trimming shortened V by 4 bases and J by 1 base, and 19 bases separated the two germline ends. This CDR3 region has 18 residues. Germline CDR1 and CDR2: LGHNA and YSLEER. This CDR3 reads CASSPRPLAGLNTGELFF. CDR3 nucleotide sequence: TGCGCCAGCAGCCCTCGACCCCTTGCGGGCCTGAACACCGGGGAGCTGTTTTTT.

The CDR3 DNA reads TGTGCCAGCAGATATCGGACAGGGGAGACTGAAGCTTTCTTT. This sequence encodes CASRYRTGETEAFF. The chain is built from TRBV6-6 and TRBJ1-1, with 9 bases lining up with TRBD1. Unmatched junction bases numbered 7, after V lost 6 bases and J lost 5 bases. This CDR3 has 14 amino acids. Germline lookup yields CDR1 MNHNY and CDR2 SVGAGI (reference sequence).

The chain uses TRBV10-3 and TRBJ2-3; D is ambiguous. The V gene's germline CDR1 is ENHRY and CDR2 SYGVKD. The length of the CDR3 is 15 residues. Trimming took off 0 bases at V and 2 bases at J, with 9 bases between the two ends. The CDR3 DNA follows: TGTGCCATCAGTGAGTCGATACTAATCACAGATACGCAGTATTTT. Encoded protein: CAISESILITDTQYF.

V usage is TRBV5-4 and J usage is TRBJ2-3, with 11 bases identical to TRBD2. V lost 5 bases and J lost 4; bases outside the gene matches: 9. The germline gives CDR1 SGHNT, CDR2 YYREEE (reference sequence). The CDR3 runs to 16 residues. CDR3 sequence: CASSQRLAGISDTQYF. For the CDR3, the DNA is TGTGCCAGCAGTCAAAGACTAGCGGGGATCTCAGATACGCAGTATTTT.

The chain links TRBV7-9 to TRBJ2-7; D might be TRBD1 (6 bases). The CDR3 is 14 residues long. Germline V gives CDR1 SEHNR, CDR2 FQNEAQ (reference sequence). V lost 2 bases and J lost 3, with 11 bases in between. This CDR3 is CASSLYRDNYEQYF. CDR3 bases: TGTGCCAGCAGCTTATACCGGGACAACTACGAGCAGTACTTC.

The V and J genes are TRBV14 and TRBJ1-2, with D possibly being TRBD1 (5 bases). The V gene's germline CDR1 is SGHDN and CDR2 FVKESK. This CDR3 region has 14 residues. The V end was cut by 4 bases, the J end by 2 bases, with 11 bases between. CDR3 DNA sequence: TGTGCCAGCAGCCCAGGGAGGCCCAACTATGGCTACACCTTC. This sequence encodes CASSPGRPNYGYTF.

The genes are TRBV4-3 and TRBJ2-7; unclear D gene. Deletions cut 0 bases from V and 1 base from J, with 10 bases between. Germline V gene lookup returns CDR1 LGHNA and CDR2 YSLEER. The CDR3 is 15 amino acids. CDR3 residues: CASSQESTSSYEQYF. The CDR3 DNA reads as TGCGCCAGCAGCCAAGAAAGTACAAGTTCCTACGAGCAGTACTTC.

This chain uses TRBV7-3 with TRBJ2-5; maybe TRBD2 (6 bases). The V gene's germline CDR1 is SGHTA and CDR2 FQGTGA. With 4 bases removed from V and 4 bases from J, the gap between germline ends came to 10 bases. The CDR3 is 13 amino acids. The CDR3 nucleotides are TGTGCCAGCAGCTCGGGGGACCGAGAGACCCAGTACTTC. Protein product: CASSSGDRETQYF.

The chain links TRBV25-1 to TRBJ2-3; TRBD2 agrees at 9 bases. Germline V gives CDR1 MGHDK, CDR2 SYGVNS. V was clipped by 3 bases and J by 4 bases; unmatched bases: 2. The CDR3 loop spans 14 amino acids. CDR3 DNA: TGTGCCAGCAGTGACGCTAGCGGGGCAGATACGCAGTATTTT. Translating gives CASSDASGADTQYF.

The V and J genes are TRBV19 and TRBJ2-1, with D possibly matching TRBD2 (5 bases). V gave up 3 bases and J gave up 4 bases, with 19 bases separating them. Germline CDR1 reads LNHDA; CDR2 reads SQIVND (reference sequence). CDR3 length equals 17 residues. CDR3 in DNA: TGTGCCAGTAGTATTTATTTGGTGTCTGGCGGGTACAATGAGCAGTTCTTC. As protein: CASSIYLVSGGYNEQFF.

This chain links TRBV5-1 with TRBJ1-2, with a weak D call TRBD1 (5 bases). This CDR3 is 14 amino acids long. The V end lost 0 bases, the J end lost 4 bases, and 10 bases lay between the germline ends. Germline CDR1 reads SGHRS; CDR2 reads YFSETQ. CDR3 amino acids: CASSLGAGFYGYTF. The DNA of the CDR3 is TGCGCCAGCAGCTTGGGCGCAGGGTTCTATGGCTACACCTTC.

The V and J genes are TRBV19 and TRBJ1-2; the D is unclear. V dropped 3 bases and J dropped 6 bases, with 20 bases sitting between them. The CDR3 runs to 16 residues. Germline lookup yields CDR1 LNHDA and CDR2 SQIVND (reference sequence). The CDR3 coding sequence is TGTGCCAGTAGTATCGGACTATTCCCCCAATCGGATGGCTACACCTTC. Encoded protein: CASSIGLFPQSDGYTF.

The chain links TRBV7-9 to TRBJ1-2; the D is unclear. V was cut by 2 bases and J by 6 bases, with 13 bases left in between. Germline CDR1 and CDR2: SEHNR and FQNEAQ (reference sequence). The CDR3 sequence is 14 residues long. CDR3 bases: TGTGCCAGCAGCTTACGGCAGTACTATGATGGCTACACCTTC. This encodes CASSLRQYYDGYTF. Full variable domain (rest looked up from reference TRBV7-9 and TRBJ1-2): DTGVSQNPRHKITKRGQNVTFRCDPISEHNRLYWYRQTLGQGPEFLTYFQNEAQLEKSRLLSDRFSAERPKGSFSTLEIQRTEQGDSAMYLCASSLRQYYDGYTFGSGTRLTVV.

The DNA of the CDR3 is TGTGCCAGCAGTCCGCTTACGGGACAGGGAGCTTTCTTT. Translating gives CASSPLTGQGAFF. The chain uses TRBV12-3 or TRBV12-4 and TRBJ1-1; TRBD1 matches 9 bases. CDR3 length: 13 residues. The ends lost 5 bases at V and 10 bases at J; junction bases unmatched: 8.

The rearrangement links TRBV18 to TRBJ2-5; 7 nucleotides match TRBD1. The CDR3 loop spans 13 amino acids. Germline lookup yields CDR1 KGHSH and CDR2 LQKENI. Germline trimming cut 3 bases from V and 4 bases from J; bases unmatched to any gene: 2. CDR3 region: CASSPYRGETQYF. CDR3 coding DNA: TGTGCCAGCTCACCGTACAGGGGAGAGACCCAGTACTTC.

This clone has just one count. The V gene is TRBV10-3, the J gene TRBJ2-5; 13 bases map to TRBD2. V shed 2 bases, J shed 0 bases, and the junction held 3 bases outside the gene matches. CDR1 ENHRY and CDR2 SYGVKD come from the germline V gene. CDR3 size: 17 residues. Written as DNA, the CDR3 is TGTGCCATCAGTGAGGCGGGACTAGCGGGGAACCAAGAGACCCAGTACTTC. Translated: CAISEAGLAGNQETQYF.

The genes are TRBV9 and TRBJ1-3; no clear D. CDR3 length equals 17 residues. Trimming pared 0 bases from V and 2 bases from J, leaving 15 bases between. CDR1 and CDR2 (germline): SGDLS, YYNGEE. The CDR3 loop is CASSVGVIGAAGNTIYF. The CDR3 DNA reads TGTGCCAGCAGCGTAGGGGTGATCGGCGCGGCTGGAAACACCATATATTTT.

This chain connects TRBV5-1 to TRBJ2-7; 10 nucleotides match TRBD1. The CDR3 is 14 amino acids. Germline V gives CDR1 SGHRS, CDR2 YFSETQ. Unmatched junction bases numbered 3, after V lost 4 bases and J lost 2 bases. The CDR3 here is CASSAGQGAYEQYF. The CDR3 DNA sequence: TGCGCCAGCAGCGCTGGACAGGGGGCCTACGAGCAGTACTTC.

This clone was picked up one time. CDR3 sequence (DNA): TGTGCCAGTAGGGGGAACCTCGGACTAGCGGGGGGAGATACGCAGTATTTT. It yields the protein CASRGNLGLAGGDTQYF. V and J are TRBV19 and TRBJ2-3; 14 positions agree with TRBD2. Trimming cost V 6 bases and J 5 bases; bases outside gene matches: 10. CDR1 and CDR2 (germline): LNHDA, SQIVND (reference sequence). The CDR3 length is 17 residues.

This chain uses TRBV19 with TRBJ2-1; tentatively, D is TRBD1 (5 bases). The CDR3 extends over 16 amino acids. CDR1 and CDR2 from the germline V gene are LNHDA and SQIVND (reference sequence). V dropped 5 bases and J dropped 3 bases, with 17 bases sitting between them. The CDR3 here is CASSQLGRQGYNEQFF. CDR3 bases: TGTGCCAGTAGTCAGCTCGGTCGGCAGGGCTACAATGAGCAGTTCTTC.

In DNA form, the CDR3 reads TGTGCCAGCAGCTCCGGGACACTTAACACTGAAGCTTTCTTT. The encoded protein is CASSSGTLNTEAFF. The rearrangement links TRBV6-6 to TRBJ1-1, with a weak D call TRBD1 (6 bases). This CDR3 region has 14 residues. With 6 bases removed from V and 2 bases from J, the gap between germline ends came to 13 bases. Germline CDR1 MNHNY, CDR2 SVGAGI (reference sequence).

The chain carries TRBV18 and TRBJ1-1; 8 nucleotides match TRBD1. CDR1 and CDR2 from the germline V gene are KGHSH and LQKENI. The V gene end was trimmed by 6 bases and the J gene end by 2 bases; junction bases not matched to a gene: 8. This CDR3 spans 15 amino acids. The CDR3: CASSRDRGHNTEAFF. The DNA of the CDR3 is TGTGCCAGCTCGCGAGACAGGGGTCATAACACTGAAGCTTTCTTT.

The table lists this clone with a count of one. V gene TRBV9 combines with J gene TRBJ2-7, with D perhaps TRBD1 (5 bases). Germline loops: CDR1 SGDLS, CDR2 YYNGEE. V lost 0 bases to trimming and J lost 0 bases, with 7 bases between them. There are 14 residues in the CDR3. CDR3 in amino acids: CASSVDGASYEQYF. The CDR3 DNA reads TGTGCCAGCAGCGTAGATGGGGCCTCCTACGAGCAGTACTTC.

The chain employs TRBV7-2 and TRBJ2-2; D unresolved. Germline V gene sequence: CDR1 SGHTA, CDR2 FQGNSA. V dropped 1 base and J dropped 3 bases, with 6 bases sitting between them. The CDR3 length is 14 residues. The CDR3 region is CASSLVRDTGELFF. The CDR3 DNA sequence: TGTGCCAGCAGCTTAGTCCGGGACACCGGGGAGCTGTTTTTT.